The TCR beta chain described here comes from a study of OX40 agonist ivuxolimab in advanced cancers. Across the study: Each dose-escalation patient presented with hepatocellular carcinoma, melanoma, renal cell or head and neck cancer.

Worth noting for this clone: Its antigen remains unknown.

Study-wide results and caveats: At doses 0.1 to 3.0 mg/kg, CD4+ and CD8+ clones expanded. Among the lowest peripheral clonal expansion occurred in 0.1-3.0 mg/kg partial responders. The specificity for antigen of the expanded peripheral T cells was not determined.

Trimming removed 1 base at V and 7 bases at J, with 10 bases between. This CDR3 contains 14 residues. Germline lookup yields CDR1 SGHTA and CDR2 FQGNSA. The protocol was immunoSEQ multiplex PCR, while the TCRdb copy is restricted to in-frame clones and leaves out a portion. The sample carries some 19,000 clones, 55% to 80% recorded once. The rearrangement joins TRBV7-2 to TRBJ2-2; no firm D call. The clonotype originates from an adult with an advanced solid tumor such as melanoma, head and neck, liver or kidney cancer. The sample here was CD4+ or CD8+ T cells sorted from blood, taken in a trial of the OX40 agonist ivuxolimab. CDR3 protein: CASSLVLVGGELFF. The CDR3 region has the DNA TGTGCCAGCAGCTTAGTCCTAGTAGGCGGGGAGCTGTTTTTT.